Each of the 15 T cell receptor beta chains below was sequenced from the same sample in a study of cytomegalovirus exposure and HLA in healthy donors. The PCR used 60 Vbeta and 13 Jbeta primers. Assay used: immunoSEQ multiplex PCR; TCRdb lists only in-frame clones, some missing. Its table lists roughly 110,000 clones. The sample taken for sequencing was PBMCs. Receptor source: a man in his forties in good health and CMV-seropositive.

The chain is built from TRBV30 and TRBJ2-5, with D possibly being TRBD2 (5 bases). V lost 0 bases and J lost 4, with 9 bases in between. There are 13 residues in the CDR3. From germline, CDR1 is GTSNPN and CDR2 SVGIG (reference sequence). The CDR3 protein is CAWSVRSGETQYF. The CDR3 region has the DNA TGTGCCTGGAGTGTACGAAGCGGAGAGACCCAGTACTTC. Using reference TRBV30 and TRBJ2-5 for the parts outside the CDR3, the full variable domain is SQTIHQWPATLVQPVGSPLSLECTVEGTSNPNLYWYRQAAGRGLQLLFYSVGIGQISSEVPQNLSASRPQDRQFILSSKKLLLSDSGFYLCAWSVRSGETQYFGPGTRLLVL.

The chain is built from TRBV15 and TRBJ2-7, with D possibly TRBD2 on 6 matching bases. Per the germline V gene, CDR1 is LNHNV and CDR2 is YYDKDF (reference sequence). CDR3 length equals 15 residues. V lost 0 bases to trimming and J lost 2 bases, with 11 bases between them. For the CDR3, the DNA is TGTGCCACCAGCAGAGATAGGGGAGGAACCTACGAGCAGTACTTC. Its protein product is CATSRDRGGTYEQYF.

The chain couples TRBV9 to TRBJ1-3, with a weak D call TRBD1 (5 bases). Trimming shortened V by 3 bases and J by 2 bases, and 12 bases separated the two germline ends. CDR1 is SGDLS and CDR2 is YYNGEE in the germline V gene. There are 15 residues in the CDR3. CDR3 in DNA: TGTGCCAGCAGCGCCCAGGGTATGGCTGGAAACACCATATATTTT. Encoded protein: CASSAQGMAGNTIYF.

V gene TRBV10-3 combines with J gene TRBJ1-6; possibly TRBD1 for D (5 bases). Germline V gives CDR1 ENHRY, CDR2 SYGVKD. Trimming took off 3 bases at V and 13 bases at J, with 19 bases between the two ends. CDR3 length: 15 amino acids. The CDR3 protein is CAISDANVGGSPLHF. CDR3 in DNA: TGTGCCATCAGTGACGCGAATGTGGGGGGGAGTCCCCTCCACTTT.

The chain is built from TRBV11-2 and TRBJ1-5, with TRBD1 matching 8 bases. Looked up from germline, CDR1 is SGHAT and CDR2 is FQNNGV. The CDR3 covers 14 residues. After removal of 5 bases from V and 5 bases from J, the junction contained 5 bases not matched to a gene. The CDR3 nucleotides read TGTGCCAGCAGCGTAGGACAGGGCTATCAGCCCCAGCATTTT. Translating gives CASSVGQGYQPQHF.

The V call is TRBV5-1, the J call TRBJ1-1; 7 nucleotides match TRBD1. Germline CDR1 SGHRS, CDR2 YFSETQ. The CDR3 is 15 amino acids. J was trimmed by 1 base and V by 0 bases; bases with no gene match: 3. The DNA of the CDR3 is TGCGCCAGCAGCTTGGGAGGGGGCCGGAACACTGAAGCTTTCTTT. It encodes CASSLGGGRNTEAFF.

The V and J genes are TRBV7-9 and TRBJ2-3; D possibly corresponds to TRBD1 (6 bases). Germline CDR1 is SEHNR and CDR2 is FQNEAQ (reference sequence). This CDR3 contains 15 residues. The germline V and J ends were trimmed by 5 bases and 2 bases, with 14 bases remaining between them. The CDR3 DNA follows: TGTGCCAGCAGCGGGGACACCCGGTCCACAGATACGCAGTATTTT. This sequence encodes CASSGDTRSTDTQYF.

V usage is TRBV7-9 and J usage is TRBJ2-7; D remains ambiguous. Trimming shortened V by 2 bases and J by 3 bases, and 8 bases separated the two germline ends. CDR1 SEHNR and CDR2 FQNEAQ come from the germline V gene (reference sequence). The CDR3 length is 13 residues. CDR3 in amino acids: CASSLSGSYEQYF. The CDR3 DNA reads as TGTGCCAGCAGCTTATCAGGAAGCTACGAGCAGTACTTC. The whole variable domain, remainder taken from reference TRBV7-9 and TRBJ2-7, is DTGVSQNPRHKITKRGQNVTFRCDPISEHNRLYWYRQTLGQGPEFLTYFQNEAQLEKSRLLSDRFSAERPKGSFSTLEIQRTEQGDSAMYLCASSLSGSYEQYFGPGTRLTVT.

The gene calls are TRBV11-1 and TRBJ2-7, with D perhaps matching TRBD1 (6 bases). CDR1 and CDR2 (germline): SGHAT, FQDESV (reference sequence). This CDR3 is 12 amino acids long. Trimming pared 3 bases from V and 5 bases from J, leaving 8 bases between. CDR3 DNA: TGTGCCAGCAGCTTTCAGGGGAACGAGCAGTACTTC. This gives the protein CASSFQGNEQYF.

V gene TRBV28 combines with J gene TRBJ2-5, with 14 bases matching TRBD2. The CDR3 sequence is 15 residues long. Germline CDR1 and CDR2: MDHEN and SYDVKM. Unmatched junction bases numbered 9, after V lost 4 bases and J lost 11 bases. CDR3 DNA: TGTGCCAGCAGTTCGACTAGCGGGAGGGCTGTAGAGCAGTACTTC. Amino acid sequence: CASSSTSGRAVEQYF.

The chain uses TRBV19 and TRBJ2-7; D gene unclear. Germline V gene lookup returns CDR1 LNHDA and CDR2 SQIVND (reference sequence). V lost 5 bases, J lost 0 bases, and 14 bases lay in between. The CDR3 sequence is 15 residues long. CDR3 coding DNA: TGTGCCAGTAGTCGTACAGAGAAACACTCCTACGAGCAGTACTTC. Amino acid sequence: CASSRTEKHSYEQYF.

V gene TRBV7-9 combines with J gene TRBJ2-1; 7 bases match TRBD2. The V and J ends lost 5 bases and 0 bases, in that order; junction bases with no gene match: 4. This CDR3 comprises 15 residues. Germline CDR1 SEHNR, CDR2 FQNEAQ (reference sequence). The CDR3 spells CASSLGLGSYNEQFF. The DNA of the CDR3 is TGTGCCAGCAGCCTCGGACTAGGCTCCTACAATGAGCAGTTCTTC.

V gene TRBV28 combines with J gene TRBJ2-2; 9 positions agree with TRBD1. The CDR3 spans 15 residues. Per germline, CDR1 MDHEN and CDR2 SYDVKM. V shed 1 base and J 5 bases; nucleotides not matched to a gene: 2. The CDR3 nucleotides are TGTGCCAGCAGTTTATTGGGACAGGGAACCGGGGAGCTGTTTTTT. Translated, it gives CASSLLGQGTGELFF.

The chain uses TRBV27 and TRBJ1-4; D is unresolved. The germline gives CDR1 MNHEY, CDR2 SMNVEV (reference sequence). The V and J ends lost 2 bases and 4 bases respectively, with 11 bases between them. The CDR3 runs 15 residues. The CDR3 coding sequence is TGTGCCAGCAGTTTAGGTTGGAGAGTTAATGAAAAACTGTTTTTT. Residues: CASSLGWRVNEKLFF.

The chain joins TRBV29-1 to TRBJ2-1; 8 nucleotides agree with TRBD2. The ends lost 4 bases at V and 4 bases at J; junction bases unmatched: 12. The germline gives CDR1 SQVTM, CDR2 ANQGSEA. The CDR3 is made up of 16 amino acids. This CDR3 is CSVVVAGASGYNEQFF. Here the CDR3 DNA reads TGCAGCGTTGTTGTAGCGGGTGCTAGCGGGTACAATGAGCAGTTCTTC.